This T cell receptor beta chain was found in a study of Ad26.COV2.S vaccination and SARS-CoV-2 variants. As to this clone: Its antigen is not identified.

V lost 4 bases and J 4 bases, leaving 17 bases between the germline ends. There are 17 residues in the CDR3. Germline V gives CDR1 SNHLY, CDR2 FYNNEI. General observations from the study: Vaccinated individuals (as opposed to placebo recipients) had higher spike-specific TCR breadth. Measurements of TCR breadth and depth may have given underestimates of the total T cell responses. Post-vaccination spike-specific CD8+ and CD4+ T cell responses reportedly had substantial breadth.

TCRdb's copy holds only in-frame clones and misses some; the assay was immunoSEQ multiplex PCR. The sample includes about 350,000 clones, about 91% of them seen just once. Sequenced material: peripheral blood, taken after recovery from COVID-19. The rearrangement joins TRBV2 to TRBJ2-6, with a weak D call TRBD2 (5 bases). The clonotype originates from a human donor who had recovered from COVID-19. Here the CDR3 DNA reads TGTGCCAGCAGTGGCCGAGGGATTTCGACGGGGGCCAACGTCCTGACTTTC. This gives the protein CASSGRGISTGANVLTF.